A single sample gave rise to the 8 T cell receptor beta chains below, sequenced in a study of cytomegalovirus exposure and HLA in healthy donors. 13 Jbeta primers and 60 Vbeta primers were used for the PCR. The method was immunoSEQ multiplex PCR; TCRdb's version includes in-frame clones alone and lacks a portion of them. The repertoire holds 95,000 to 150,000 clones, with approximately 75% as singletons. Sequenced input: PBMCs. These receptors were taken from a man aged 40-49 years in good health and CMV-seronegative.

The V call is TRBV5-1, the J call TRBJ2-3; weak D call: TRBD2 (5 bases). This CDR3 is 14 amino acids long. Germline loops: CDR1 SGHRS, CDR2 YFSETQ. V was clipped by 3 bases and J by 4 bases, with 12 bases between them. The CDR3 spells CASSWLARPDTQYF. The CDR3 DNA follows: TGCGCCAGCAGCTGGCTAGCCCGCCCAGATACGCAGTATTTT.

The gene calls are TRBV11-1 and TRBJ2-7, with 12 bases fitting TRBD2. Unmatched junction bases numbered 2, after V lost 4 bases and J lost 4 bases. The CDR3 has 14 amino acids. Looked up from germline, CDR1 is SGHAT and CDR2 is FQDESV (reference sequence). CDR3 coding DNA: TGTGCCAGCAGCTGGACTAGCGGGATTTACGAGCAGTACTTC. Translating it yields CASSWTSGIYEQYF.

This clone turned up a few times. The chain couples TRBV28 to TRBJ2-2; TRBD2 aligns across 11 bases. The length of the CDR3 is 20 residues. The junction had 14 bases not matched to a gene; V was cut back by 5 bases and J by 0 bases. The germline V gene has CDR1 MDHEN and CDR2 SYDVKM. The CDR3 here is CASSPTPGLAESANTGELFF. CDR3 in DNA: TGTGCCAGCAGTCCTACACCGGGACTAGCGGAGTCCGCGAACACCGGGGAGCTGTTTTTT. Full variable domain (missing parts from reference TRBV28 and TRBJ2-2): DVKVTQSSRYLVKRTGEKVFLECVQDMDHENMFWYRQDPGLGLRLIYFSYDVKMKEKGDIPEGYSVSREKKERFSLILESASTNQTSMYLCASSPTPGLAESANTGELFFGEGSRLTVL.

CDR3 nucleotide sequence: TGTGCCAGCACCCAGACTAGCGGGGGCACCGGGGAGCTGTTTTTT. It codes for CASTQTSGGTGELFF. The chain links TRBV6-5 to TRBJ2-2; 12 nucleotides match TRBD2. The CDR3 is 15 amino acids. In germline, CDR1 is MNHEY, CDR2 SVGAGI. With V trimmed by 7 bases and J by 4 bases, 4 bases remained unmatched.

The rearrangement links TRBV11-3 to TRBJ2-7; possibly TRBD1 for D (5 bases). The CDR3 totals 12 residues. Germline assignment: CDR1 SGHNT and CDR2 YENEEA. V lost 5 bases and J lost 2, with 7 bases in between. CDR3 region: CASSGATYEQYF. The CDR3 DNA reads as TGTGCCAGCAGCGGGGCTACCTACGAGCAGTACTTC.

The rearrangement joins TRBV6-1 to TRBJ2-7; maybe TRBD2 (5 bases). Germline-derived CDR1 and CDR2 are MNHNS and SASEGT. V lost 2 bases, J lost 2 bases, and 10 bases lay in between. The CDR3 covers 14 residues. DNA of the CDR3: TGTGCCAGCAGTGAATCTGGACTTACCTACGAGCAGTACTTC. Translation gives CASSESGLTYEQYF.

As concerns this clone: The junction shows a germline mismatch at one end, possibly a read error. The V gene is TRBV9, the J gene TRBJ2-6; D perhaps matches TRBD1 (5 bases). CDR1 and CDR2 (germline): SGDLS, YYNGEE. The CDR3 is made up of 14 amino acids. The CDR3 nucleotides read TGTGCCAGCAGTAGGGGCTCTGGGGCCAACGGCCTGACTTTC. It yields the protein CASSRGSGANGLTF.

A single count supports this clone. The CDR3: CASSGGFYTEAFF. The CDR3 DNA is TGTGCCAGCAGTGGGGGCTTTTACACTGAAGCTTTCTTT. J is TRBJ1-1 and V is TRBV6-5, with D maybe TRBD1 (6 bases). This CDR3 has 13 residues. Deletions cut 5 bases from V and 3 bases from J, with 10 bases between. Per germline, CDR1 MNHEY and CDR2 SVGAGI.